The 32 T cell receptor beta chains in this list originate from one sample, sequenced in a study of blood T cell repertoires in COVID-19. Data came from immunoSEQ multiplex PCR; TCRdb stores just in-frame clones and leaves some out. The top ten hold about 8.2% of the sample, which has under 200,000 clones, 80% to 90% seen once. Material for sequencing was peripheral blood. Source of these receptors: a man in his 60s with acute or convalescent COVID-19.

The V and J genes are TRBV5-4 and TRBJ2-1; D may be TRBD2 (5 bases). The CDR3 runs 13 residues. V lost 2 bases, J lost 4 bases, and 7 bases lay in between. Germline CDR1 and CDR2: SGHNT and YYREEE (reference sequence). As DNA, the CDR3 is TGTGCCAGCAGCTTCCGGGAATACAATGAGCAGTTCTTC. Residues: CASSFREYNEQFF.

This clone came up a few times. The CDR3 coding sequence is TGTGCCAGCAGGCGGGAGTCAAAAAACATTCAGTACTTC. Its translation is CASRRESKNIQYF. The chain couples TRBV2 to TRBJ2-4; 7 nucleotides line up with TRBD2. Per the germline V gene, CDR1 is SNHLY and CDR2 is FYNNEI. Trimming removed 6 bases from V and 4 bases from J; junction bases left unmatched: 3. This CDR3 is built from 13 residues. Based on the CDR3 plus reference TRBV2 and TRBJ2-4, the full variable domain is EPEVTQTPSHQVTQMGQEVILRCVPISNHLYFYWYRQILGQKVEFLVSFYNNEISEKSEIFDDQFSVERPDGSNFTLKIRSTKLEDSAMYFCASRRESKNIQYFGAGTRLSVL.

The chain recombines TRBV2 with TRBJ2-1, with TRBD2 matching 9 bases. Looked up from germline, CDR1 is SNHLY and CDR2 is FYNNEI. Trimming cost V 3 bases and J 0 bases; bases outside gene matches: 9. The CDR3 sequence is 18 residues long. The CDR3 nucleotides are TGTGCCAGCAGTGAGATAGCGGGAGAGTCGAGCTCCTACAATGAGCAGTTCTTC. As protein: CASSEIAGESSSYNEQFF.

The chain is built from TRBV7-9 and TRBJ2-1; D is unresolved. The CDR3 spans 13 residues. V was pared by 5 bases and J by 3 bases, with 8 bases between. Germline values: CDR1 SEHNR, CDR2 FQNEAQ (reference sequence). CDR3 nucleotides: TGTGCCAGCAGCGGTCCAGGCTACAATGAGCAGTTCTTC. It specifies CASSGPGYNEQFF.

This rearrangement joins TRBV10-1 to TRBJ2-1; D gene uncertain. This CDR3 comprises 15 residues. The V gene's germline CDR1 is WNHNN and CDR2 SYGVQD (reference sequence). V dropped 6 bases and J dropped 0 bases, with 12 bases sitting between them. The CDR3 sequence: CASSPSRYSYNEQFF. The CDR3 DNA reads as TGCGCCAGCAGCCCGTCCCGTTACTCCTACAATGAGCAGTTCTTC.

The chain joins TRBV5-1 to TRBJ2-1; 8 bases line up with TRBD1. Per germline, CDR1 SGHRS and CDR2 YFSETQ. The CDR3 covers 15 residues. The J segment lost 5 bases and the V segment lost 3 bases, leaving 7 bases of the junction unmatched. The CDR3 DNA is TGCGCCAGCAGCTCCGGGACAGGCGGTAACAATGAGCAGTTCTTC. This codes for CASSSGTGGNNEQFF. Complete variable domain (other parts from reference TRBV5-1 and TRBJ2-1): KAGVTQTPRYLIKTRGQQVTLSCSPISGHRSVSWYQQTPGQGLQFLFEYFSETQRNKGNFPGRFSGRQFSNSRSEMNVSTLELGDSALYLCASSSGTGGNNEQFFGPGTRLTVL.

CDR3 sequence reads: CASSIDAASGRAYNEQFF. The CDR3 DNA is TGTGCCAGTAGTATAGATGCGGCTAGCGGGAGGGCCTACAATGAGCAGTTCTTC. The chain uses TRBV19 and TRBJ2-1, with 12 bases lining up with TRBD2. Trimming took 0 bases from V and 2 from J; bases not matched to a gene: 5. The CDR3 is made up of 18 amino acids. Per the germline V gene, CDR1 is LNHDA and CDR2 is SQIVND (reference sequence).

CDR3 amino acids: CASSKSGSGTDTQYF. In nucleotides, the CDR3 is TGTGCCAGCAGCAAGAGCGGGAGTGGAACAGATACGCAGTATTTT. The chain couples TRBV7-3 to TRBJ2-3, with 8 bases matching TRBD2. Germline CDR1 and CDR2: SGHTA and FQGTGA. CDR3 length: 15 amino acids. J was trimmed by 3 bases and V by 5 bases; bases with no gene match: 7.

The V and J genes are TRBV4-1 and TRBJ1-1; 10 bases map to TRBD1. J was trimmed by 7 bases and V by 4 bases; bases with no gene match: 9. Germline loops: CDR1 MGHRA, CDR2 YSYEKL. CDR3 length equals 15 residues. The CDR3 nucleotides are TGCGCCAGCAGCCGGGCCCCGACAGGGGGCGTTGAAGCTTTCTTT. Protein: CASSRAPTGGVEAFF.

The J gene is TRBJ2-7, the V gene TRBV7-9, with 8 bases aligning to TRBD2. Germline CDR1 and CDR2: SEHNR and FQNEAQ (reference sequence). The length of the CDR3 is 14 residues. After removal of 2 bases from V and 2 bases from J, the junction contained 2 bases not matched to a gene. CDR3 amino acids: CASSLQRETYEQYF. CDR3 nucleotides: TGTGCCAGCAGCTTACAGCGGGAGACCTACGAGCAGTACTTC.

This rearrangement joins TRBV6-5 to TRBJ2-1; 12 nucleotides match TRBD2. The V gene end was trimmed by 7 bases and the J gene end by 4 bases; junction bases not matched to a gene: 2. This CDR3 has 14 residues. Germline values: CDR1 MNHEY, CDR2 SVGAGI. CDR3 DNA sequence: TGTGCCAGCATGACTAGCGGGGGTTACAATGAGCAGTTCTTC. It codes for CASMTSGGYNEQFF.

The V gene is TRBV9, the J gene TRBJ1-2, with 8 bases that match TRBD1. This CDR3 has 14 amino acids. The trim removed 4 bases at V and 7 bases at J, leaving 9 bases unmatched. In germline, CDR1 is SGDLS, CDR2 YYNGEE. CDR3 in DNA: TGTGCCAGCAGCTCCCGGACAGGGTCGTTTGGCTACACCTTC. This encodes CASSSRTGSFGYTF.

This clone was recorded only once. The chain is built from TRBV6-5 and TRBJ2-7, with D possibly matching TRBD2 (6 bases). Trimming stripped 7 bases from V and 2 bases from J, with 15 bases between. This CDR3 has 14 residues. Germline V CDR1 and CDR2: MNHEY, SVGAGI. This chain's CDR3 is CASNPRSGPYEQYF. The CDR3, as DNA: TGTGCCAGCAATCCACGTAGCGGCCCCTACGAGCAGTACTTC.

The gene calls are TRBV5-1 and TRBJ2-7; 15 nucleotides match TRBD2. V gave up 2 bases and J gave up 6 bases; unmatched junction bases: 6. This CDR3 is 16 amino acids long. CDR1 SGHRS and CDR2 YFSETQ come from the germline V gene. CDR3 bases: TGCGCCAGCAGCTTTGGACTAGCGGGAGGGCCGGGCGAGCAGTACTTC. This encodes CASSFGLAGGPGEQYF.

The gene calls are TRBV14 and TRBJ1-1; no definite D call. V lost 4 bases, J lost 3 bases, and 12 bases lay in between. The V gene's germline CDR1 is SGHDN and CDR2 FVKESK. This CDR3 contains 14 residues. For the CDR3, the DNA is TGTGCCAGCAGCCGAGGAGTCGGAGACACTGAAGCTTTCTTT. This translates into CASSRGVGDTEAFF.

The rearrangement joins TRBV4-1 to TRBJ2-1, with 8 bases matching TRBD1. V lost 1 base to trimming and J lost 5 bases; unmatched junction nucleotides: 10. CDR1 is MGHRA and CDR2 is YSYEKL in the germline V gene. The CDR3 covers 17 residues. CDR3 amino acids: CASSQVGQGTRDNEQFF. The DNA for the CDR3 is TGCGCCAGCAGCCAAGTAGGACAGGGCACTCGGGACAATGAGCAGTTCTTC.

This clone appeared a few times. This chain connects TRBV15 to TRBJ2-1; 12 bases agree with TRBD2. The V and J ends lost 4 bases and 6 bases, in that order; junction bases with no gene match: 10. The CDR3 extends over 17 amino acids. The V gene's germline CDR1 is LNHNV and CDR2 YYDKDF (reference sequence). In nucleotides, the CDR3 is TGTGCCACCAGCAACCTTAGGACTAGCGGGACCCTCAATGAGCAGTTCTTC. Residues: CATSNLRTSGTLNEQFF.

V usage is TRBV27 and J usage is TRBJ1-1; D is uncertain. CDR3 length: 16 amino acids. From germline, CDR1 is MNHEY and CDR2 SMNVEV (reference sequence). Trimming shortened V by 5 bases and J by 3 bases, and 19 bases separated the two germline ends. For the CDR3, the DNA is TGTGCCAGCAGTCGTAACCTTCGTGCTACGGACACTGAAGCTTTCTTT. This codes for CASSRNLRATDTEAFF.

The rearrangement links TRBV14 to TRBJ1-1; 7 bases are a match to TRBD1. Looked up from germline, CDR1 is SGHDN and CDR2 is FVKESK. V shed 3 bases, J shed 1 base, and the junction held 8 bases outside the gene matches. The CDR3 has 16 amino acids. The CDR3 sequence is CASSHVTGVGNTEAFF. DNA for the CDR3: TGTGCCAGCAGCCATGTCACAGGGGTAGGGAACACTGAAGCTTTCTTT. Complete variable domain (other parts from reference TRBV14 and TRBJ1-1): EAGVTQFPSHSVIEKGQTVTLRCDPISGHDNLYWYRRVMGKEIKFLLHFVKESKQDESGMPNNRFLAERTGGTYSTLKVQPAELEDSGVYFCASSHVTGVGNTEAFFGQGTRLTVV.

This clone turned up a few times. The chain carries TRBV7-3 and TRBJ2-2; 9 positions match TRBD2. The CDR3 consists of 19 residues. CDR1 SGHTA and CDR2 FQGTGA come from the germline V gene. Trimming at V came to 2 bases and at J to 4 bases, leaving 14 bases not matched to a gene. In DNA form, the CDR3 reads TGTGCCAGCAGCTTAGAAGTGGCGGGAGGGCCCCGGGGCACCGGGGAGCTGTTTTTT. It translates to CASSLEVAGGPRGTGELFF.

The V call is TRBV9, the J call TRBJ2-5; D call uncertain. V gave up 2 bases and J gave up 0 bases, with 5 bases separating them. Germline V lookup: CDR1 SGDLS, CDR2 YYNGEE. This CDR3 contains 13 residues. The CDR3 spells CASSVSDQETQYF. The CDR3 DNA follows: TGTGCCAGCAGCGTTAGTGACCAAGAGACCCAGTACTTC.

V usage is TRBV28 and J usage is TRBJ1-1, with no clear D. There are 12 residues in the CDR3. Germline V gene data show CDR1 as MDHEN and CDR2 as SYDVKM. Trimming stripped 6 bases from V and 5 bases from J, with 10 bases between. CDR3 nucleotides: TGTGCCAGCAGCCTTAGTTGGACTGAAGCTTTCTTT. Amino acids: CASSLSWTEAFF.

Written as DNA, the CDR3 is TGTGCCAGCAGCTTGGTCGGGAGGGAGACCCAGTACTTC. Encoded protein: CASSLVGRETQYF. The chain is built from TRBV5-6 and TRBJ2-5; 7 nucleotides agree with TRBD2. Germline CDR1 is SGHDT and CDR2 is YYEEEE. This CDR3 is built from 13 residues. The V gene end was trimmed by 0 bases and the J gene end by 5 bases; junction bases not matched to a gene: 1.

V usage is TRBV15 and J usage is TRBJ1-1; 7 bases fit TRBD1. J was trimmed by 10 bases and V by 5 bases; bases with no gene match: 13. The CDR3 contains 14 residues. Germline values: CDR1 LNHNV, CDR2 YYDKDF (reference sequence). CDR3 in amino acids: CATSSAAPGQRAFF. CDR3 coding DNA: TGTGCCACCAGCTCCGCGGCCCCGGGACAGCGAGCTTTCTTT. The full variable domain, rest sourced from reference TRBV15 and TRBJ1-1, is DAMVIQNPRYQVTQFGKPVTLSCSQTLNHNVMYWYQQKSSQAPKLLFHYYDKDFNNEADTPDNFQSRRPNTSFCFLDIRSPGLGDTAMYLCATSSAAPGQRAFFGQGTRLTVV.

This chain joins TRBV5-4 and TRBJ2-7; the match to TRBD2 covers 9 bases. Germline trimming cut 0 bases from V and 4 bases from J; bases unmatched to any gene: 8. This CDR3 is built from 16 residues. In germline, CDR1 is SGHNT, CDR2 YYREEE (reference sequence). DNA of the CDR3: TGTGCCAGCAGCTTGGCCGGCGGGAGGGCCGGGTACGAGCAGTACTTC. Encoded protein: CASSLAGGRAGYEQYF. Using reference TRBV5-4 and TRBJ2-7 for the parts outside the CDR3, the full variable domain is ETGVTQSPTHLIKTRGQQVTLRCSSQSGHNTVSWYQQALGQGPQFIFQYYREEENGRGNFPPRFSGLQFPNYSSELNVNALELDDSALYLCASSLAGGRAGYEQYFGPGTRLTVT.

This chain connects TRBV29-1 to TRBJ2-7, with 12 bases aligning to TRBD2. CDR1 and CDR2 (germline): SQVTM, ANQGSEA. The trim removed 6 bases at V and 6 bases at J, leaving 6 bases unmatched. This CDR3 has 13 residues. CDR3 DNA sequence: TGCAGCGTGTCCCGGACTAGCGGGATCGAGCAGTACTTC. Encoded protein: CSVSRTSGIEQYF.

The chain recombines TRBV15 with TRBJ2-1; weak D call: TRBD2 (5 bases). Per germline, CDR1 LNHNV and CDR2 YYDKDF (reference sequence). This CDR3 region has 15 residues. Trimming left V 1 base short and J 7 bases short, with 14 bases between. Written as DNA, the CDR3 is TGTGCCACCAGCAGAGTAAGACTACTCCAAAATGAGCAGTTCTTC. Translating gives CATSRVRLLQNEQFF.

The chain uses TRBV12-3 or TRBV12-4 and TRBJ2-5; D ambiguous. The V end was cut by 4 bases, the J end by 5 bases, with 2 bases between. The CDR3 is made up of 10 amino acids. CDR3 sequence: CASSSETQYF. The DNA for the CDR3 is TGTGCCAGCAGTTCGGAGACCCAGTACTTC.

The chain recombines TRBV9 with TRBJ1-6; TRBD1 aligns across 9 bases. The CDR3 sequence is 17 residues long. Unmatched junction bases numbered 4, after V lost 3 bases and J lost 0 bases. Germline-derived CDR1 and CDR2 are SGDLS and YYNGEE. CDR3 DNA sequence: TGTGCCAGCAGCGAGGGACAGGGCCGCTCCTATAATTCACCCCTCCACTTT. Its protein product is CASSEGQGRSYNSPLHF.

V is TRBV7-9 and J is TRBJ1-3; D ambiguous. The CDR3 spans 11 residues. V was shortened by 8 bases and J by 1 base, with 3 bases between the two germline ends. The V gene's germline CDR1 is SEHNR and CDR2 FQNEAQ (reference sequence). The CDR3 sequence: CASLSGNTIYF. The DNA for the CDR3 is TGTGCCAGCCTTTCTGGAAACACCATATATTTT. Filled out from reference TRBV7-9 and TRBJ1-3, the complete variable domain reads DTGVSQNPRHKITKRGQNVTFRCDPISEHNRLYWYRQTLGQGPEFLTYFQNEAQLEKSRLLSDRFSAERPKGSFSTLEIQRTEQGDSAMYLCASLSGNTIYFGEGSWLTVV.

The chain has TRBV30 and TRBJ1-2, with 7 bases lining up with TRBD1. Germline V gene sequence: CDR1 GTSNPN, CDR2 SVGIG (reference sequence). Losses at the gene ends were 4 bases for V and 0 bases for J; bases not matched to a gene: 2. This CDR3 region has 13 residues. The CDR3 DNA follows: TGTGCCTGGAAAACAGGGGCTAACTATGGCTACACCTTC. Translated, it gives CAWKTGANYGYTF.

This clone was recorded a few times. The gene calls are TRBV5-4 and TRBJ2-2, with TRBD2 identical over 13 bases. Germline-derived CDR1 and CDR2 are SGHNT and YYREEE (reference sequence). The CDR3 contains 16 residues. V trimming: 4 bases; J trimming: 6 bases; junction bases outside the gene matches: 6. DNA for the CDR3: TGTGCCAGCAGCCCCGGGACTAGCGGGACGGCCGGGGAGCTGTTTTTT. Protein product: CASSPGTSGTAGELFF. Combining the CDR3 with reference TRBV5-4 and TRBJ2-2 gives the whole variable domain ETGVTQSPTHLIKTRGQQVTLRCSSQSGHNTVSWYQQALGQGPQFIFQYYREEENGRGNFPPRFSGLQFPNYSSELNVNALELDDSALYLCASSPGTSGTAGELFFGEGSRLTVL.